These 18 T cell receptor beta chains share one sample of origin, sequenced in a study of vaccination and CD4 T cells after COVID-19. At the Johns Hopkins FTIC core, DNA taken from cultured CD4+ T cells was sequenced by way of the Oncomine TCR Beta short-read assay. MiXCR, applied by TCRdb to the PCR reads, yields one record per CDR3 protein. The sample consists of approximately 15,000 distinct CDR3 sequences, roughly half of them appearing once. Documented treatment: roughly 10-day PBMC culture with coronavirus spike peptide pools or control peptides (ViraFEST assay). These receptors are not linked to any known antigen. Specimen: CD4+ T cells from blood, cultured in vitro. Receptors originate from a human donor who had recovered from COVID-19.

Worth noting for this clonotype: A junction end diverges from the germline sequence, so it may reflect a read error. The chain recombines TRBV19 with TRBJ1-5; 9 bases line up with TRBD1. Germline V gene lookup returns CDR1 LNHDA and CDR2 SQIVND (reference sequence). This CDR3 region has 15 residues. CDR3 amino acids: CASHPGTGNNQSQHF. CDR3 in DNA: TGTGCCAGTCACCCAGGGACAGGGAACAATCAGTCCCAGCATTTT.

The sample holds a few counts of this clonotype. The J gene is TRBJ1-1, the V gene TRBV6-5; 7 bases match TRBD1. CDR1 is MNHEY and CDR2 is SVGAGI in the germline V gene. V lost 4 bases to trimming and J lost 5 bases; unmatched junction nucleotides: 4. This CDR3 contains 13 residues. As DNA, the CDR3 is TGTGCCAGCAGTTCCTACAGGGGAACTGAAGCTTTCTTT. The encoded protein is CASSSYRGTEAFF.

The gene calls are TRBV6-2 or TRBV6-3 and TRBJ2-3; the D is unclear. CDR1 and CDR2 from the germline V gene are MNHEY and SVGEGT. This CDR3 spans 13 amino acids. V shed 0 bases and J shed 7 bases, with 8 bases lying between them. In DNA, the CDR3 is TGTGCCAGCAGTTACTCGACCCCAAATACGCAGTATTTT. Translating it yields CASSYSTPNTQYF.

This clonotype was picked up a small number of times. V and J are TRBV7-2 and TRBJ2-2; 7 bases line up with TRBD1. The trim removed 0 bases at V and 1 base at J, leaving 2 bases unmatched. The CDR3 extends over 16 amino acids. CDR1 is SGHTA, CDR2 FQGNSA, per germline. This chain's CDR3 is CASSLAGQVNTGELFF. The CDR3 DNA is TGTGCCAGCAGCTTAGCTGGACAGGTGAACACCGGGGAGCTGTTTTTT.

This clonotype was seen just once. The J gene is TRBJ1-1, the V gene TRBV30; 7 bases match TRBD1. This CDR3 comprises 14 residues. Germline V gives CDR1 GTSNPN, CDR2 SVGIG (reference sequence). V shed 1 base, J shed 6 bases, and the junction held 8 bases outside the gene matches. Here the CDR3 reads CAWSGQGRLAEAFF. CDR3 DNA sequence: TGTGCCTGGAGTGGACAGGGAAGGTTGGCTGAAGCTTTCTTT.

The chain combines TRBV9 with TRBJ2-1, with TRBD2 matching over 7 bases. CDR1 is SGDLS, CDR2 YYNGEE, per germline. The CDR3 totals 16 residues. The V gene end was trimmed by 4 bases and the J gene end by 0 bases; junction bases not matched to a gene: 7. As DNA, the CDR3 is TGTGCCAGCAGCACACAAGCGGGGAGCTCCTACAATGAGCAGTTCTTC. Encoded protein: CASSTQAGSSYNEQFF.

This clonotype showed up just a few times. The chain is built from TRBV28 and TRBJ1-5; D gene ambiguous. From germline, CDR1 is MDHEN and CDR2 SYDVKM. V was clipped by 3 bases and J by 0 bases, with 9 bases between them. The CDR3 contains 15 residues. The CDR3 DNA sequence: TGTGCCAGCAGTTTTTATGTCACTAGCAATCAGCCCCAGCATTTT. It specifies CASSFYVTSNQPQHF.

The chain recombines TRBV2 with TRBJ2-3; possibly TRBD1 for D (5 bases). Germline V gene lookup returns CDR1 SNHLY and CDR2 FYNNEI. V lost 4 bases and J 0 bases, leaving 11 bases between the germline ends. This CDR3 has 15 amino acids. DNA of the CDR3: TGTGCCAGCAGTGCAAGACAGATTAGCACAGATACGCAGTATTTT. The encoded protein is CASSARQISTDTQYF.

The chain recombines TRBV27 with TRBJ2-7, with D possibly being TRBD1 (5 bases). In germline, CDR1 is MNHEY, CDR2 SMNVEV (reference sequence). V was cut by 2 bases and J by 3 bases, with 11 bases left in between. The CDR3 is 14 residues long. The CDR3: CASSLGSRVYEQYF. The CDR3 DNA follows: TGTGCCAGCAGTTTAGGGTCCAGGGTCTACGAGCAGTACTTC.

The gene calls are TRBV5-1 and TRBJ1-1, with D tentatively TRBD1 (6 bases). The germline V gene has CDR1 SGHRS and CDR2 YFSETQ. V lost 2 bases and J lost 5, with 13 bases in between. The CDR3 extends over 14 amino acids. CDR3 protein: CASSFDRRGTEAFF. The CDR3 DNA reads TGCGCCAGCAGCTTCGACAGGCGGGGGACTGAAGCTTTCTTT.

V usage is TRBV3-1 and J usage is TRBJ1-5; D may be TRBD1 (6 bases). Looked up from germline, CDR1 is LGHDT and CDR2 is YNNKEL (reference sequence). The CDR3 is 16 amino acids. Trimming left V 1 base short and J 6 bases short, with 16 bases between. CDR3 region: CASSQGGSTGRQPQHF. DNA of the CDR3: TGTGCCAGCAGCCAAGGGGGCTCGACAGGTCGTCAGCCCCAGCATTTT.

V and J are TRBV30 and TRBJ2-1; D may correspond to TRBD1 or TRBD2 (5 bases each). The V and J ends lost 3 bases and 6 bases respectively, with 6 bases between them. Germline V lookup: CDR1 GTSNPN, CDR2 SVGIG (reference sequence). CDR3 length equals 11 residues. CDR3 sequence: CAWRGVNEQFF. Here the CDR3 DNA reads TGTGCCTGGAGGGGGGTCAATGAGCAGTTCTTC.

This clonotype has just a few counts. The CDR3 nucleotides read TGTGCCAGCAGTCTTGGTCGGTTTTTCGGCTACACCTTC. It specifies CASSLGRFFGYTF. This chain connects TRBV14 to TRBJ1-2; D remains ambiguous. The CDR3 consists of 13 residues. The germline V and J ends were trimmed by 6 bases and 8 bases, with 16 bases remaining between them. The V gene's germline CDR1 is SGHDN and CDR2 FVKESK.

The chain is built from TRBV5-6 and TRBJ1-1, with D uncertain. Germline V CDR1 and CDR2: SGHDT, YYEEEE. CDR3 size: 16 residues. The V end lost 4 bases, the J end lost 1 base, and 17 bases lay between the germline ends. CDR3 sequence (DNA): TGTGCCAGCAGCATAGGGCTTCAGCGGGGGAACACTGAAGCTTTCTTT. Residues: CASSIGLQRGNTEAFF.

In this sample, this clonotype turned up a few times. The J gene is TRBJ1-2, the V gene TRBV10-3; D perhaps matches TRBD1 (6 bases). This CDR3 has 12 residues. Between the trimmed V and J ends, which lost 7 bases and 2 bases, there was a span of 8 bases. The germline CDR1 and CDR2 sequences are ENHRY and SYGVKD. The chain's CDR3 is CAINQGNYGYTF. The CDR3 DNA follows: TGTGCCATCAACCAGGGGAACTATGGCTACACCTTC.

The chain is built from TRBV19 and TRBJ1-2, with a weak D call TRBD1 (6 bases). This CDR3 region has 15 residues. Trimming shortened V by 3 bases and J by 4 bases, and 15 bases separated the two germline ends. CDR1 is LNHDA, CDR2 SQIVND, per germline (reference sequence). CDR3 sequence reads: CASSILDRVSYGYTF. DNA of the CDR3: TGTGCCAGTAGTATCCTGGACAGAGTTTCCTATGGCTACACCTTC. Supplemented by reference TRBV19 and TRBJ1-2, the full variable domain reads DGGITQSPKYLFRKEGQNVTLSCEQNLNHDAMYWYRQDPGQGLRLIYYSQIVNDFQKGDIAEGYSVSREKKESFPLTVTSAQKNPTAFYLCASSILDRVSYGYTFGSGTRLTVV.

The chain has TRBV28 and TRBJ1-2, with D possibly TRBD1 on 5 matching bases. The length of the CDR3 is 15 residues. V was trimmed by 6 bases and J by 1 base, leaving 15 bases between them. Germline V CDR1 and CDR2: MDHEN, SYDVKM. The CDR3 loop is CASRHDRSLNYGYTF. In DNA form, the CDR3 reads TGTGCCAGCAGACACGACAGATCCCTTAACTATGGCTACACCTTC.

The chain has TRBV18 and TRBJ2-6, with a possible D match to TRBD1 (5 bases). This CDR3 spans 14 amino acids. The ends were cut back, 4 bases at V and 2 bases at J, with 6 bases in the middle. Germline V lookup: CDR1 KGHSH, CDR2 LQKENI. The CDR3 sequence: CASSQGTGANVLTF. The CDR3 DNA is TGTGCCAGCTCACAGGGGACTGGGGCCAACGTCCTGACTTTC.